Listed below are T cell receptor beta chains from one sample, sequenced in a study of T cell repertoires in cytomegalovirus infection. TCRdb analysed the reads with MiXCR anew, one entry per CDR3 protein. This table holds some 800,000 distinct CDR3 sequences, 25% to 35% found once. For these receptors, no antigen is known. The sample in question was cultured CD8+ T cells from PBMCs, obtained from culture after CMV antigen stimulation. The receptors were gathered from a human donor in good health (CMV status not recorded). Some clones in this sample may be carry-over from other donors' samples. Both conserved end residues are part of each CDR3. Fields, in order: clone size, CDR3 length, J gene, V gene, D gene, CDR3 protein, CDR3 DNA. A D gene is named only where the DNA matches it firmly. Size values are once, few and many counts, or a class for expanded clones, and some rows have none.

-	15	TRBJ2-2	TRBV7-9	-	CASSSSVVSTGELFF	TGTGCCAGCAGCTCCTCAGTCGTTAGCACCGGGGAGCTGTTTTTT
-	14	TRBJ2-2	TRBV6-5	-	CASSFGLGTGELFF	TGTGCCAGCAGTTTTGGACTGGGAACCGGGGAGCTGTTTTTT
few	16	TRBJ1-2	TRBV4-1	-	CASSHGRLEIRYGYTF	TGCGCCAGCAGCCACGGGAGGCTCGAAATTCGTTATGGCTACACCTTC
-	13	TRBJ1-2	TRBV7-9	TRBD1	CATDNRGNYGYTF	TGTGCCACCGACAACAGGGGAAACTATGGCTACACCTTC
many	12	TRBJ2-1	TRBV7-6	-	CASSFLTNEQFF	TGTGCCAGCAGCTTCCTAACCAATGAGCAGTTCTTC
-	13	TRBJ1-6	TRBV29-1	-	CSVVIPLTAGIHF	TGCAGCGTTGTAATCCCTTTGACAGCCGGAATTCACTTT
-	15	TRBJ1-1	TRBV4-2	-	CASSQAGTLGSEAFF	TGTGCCAGCAGCCAAGCCGGGACGCTCGGGAGTGAAGCTTTCTTT
-	18	TRBJ1-2	TRBV10-2	-	CASSPLRPGAQILNGYTF	TGCGCCAGCAGTCCCCTCCGGCCAGGGGCGCAGATCTTGAATGGCTACACCTTC
-	13	TRBJ1-5	TRBV7-6	TRBD1	CASSSGQRQPQHF	TGTGCCAGCAGCTCGGGACAGCGGCAGCCCCAGCATTTT
few	18	TRBJ1-2	TRBV6-1	TRBD1	CASSPRAGTGTANYGYTF	TGTGCCAGCAGCCCCCGGGCCGGGACGGGGACAGCTAACTATGGCTACACCTTC
-	16	TRBJ2-5	TRBV7-9	TRBD2	CASSSGTSGVKETQYF	TGTGCCAGCAGCTCTGGGACTAGCGGGGTAAAGGAGACCCAGTACTTC
few	15	TRBJ2-7	TRBV27	TRBD2	CASSSSGGESYEQYF	TGTGCCAGCAGTTCTAGCGGGGGGGAAAGTTACGAGCAGTACTTC
-	16	TRBJ1-2	TRBV7-3	-	CASSLVAAGRLYGYTF	TGTGCCAGCAGCTTAGTGGCGGCAGGGCGACTCTATGGCTACACCTTC
few	16	TRBJ1-1	TRBV6-2/TRBV6-3	-	CASSYSTAASNTEAFF	TGTGCCAGCAGTTACTCAACCGCAGCTTCGAACACTGAAGCTTTCTTT
-	14	TRBJ1-2	TRBV6-8	-	CASSLRGELDGYTF	TGTGCCAGCAGCCTCCGAGGGGAATTAGATGGCTACACCTTC
many	16	TRBJ2-3	TRBV7-6	-	CASSLDPQGTGDTQYF	TGTGCCAGCAGCTTAGATCCCCAGGGAACAGGTGATACGCAGTATTTT
few	14	TRBJ1-1	TRBV28	-	CASSADRLNTEAFF	TGTGCCAGCAGTGCTGACAGATTGAACACTGAAGCTTTCTTT
-	14	TRBJ2-1	TRBV4-2	-	CASSHLQEVNEQFF	TGTGCCAGCAGCCATCTCCAGGAAGTAAATGAGCAGTTCTTC
-	16	TRBJ1-4	TRBV7-8	TRBD1	CASSLAHRGANEKLFF	TGTGCCAGCAGCTTAGCTCACAGGGGGGCTAATGAAAAACTGTTTTTT
few	18	TRBJ2-1	TRBV4-1	-	CASSQGPRVRGDYNEQFF	TGCGCCAGCAGCCAAGGCCCGAGGGTCCGGGGAGACTACAATGAGCAGTTCTTC
few	14	TRBJ1-1	TRBV7-3	-	CASSLTAGTPEAFF	TGTGCCAGCAGCTTAACGGCAGGGACACCTGAAGCTTTCTTT
many	16	TRBJ2-3	TRBV7-9	TRBD1	CASRDAGTGSADTQYF	TGTGCCAGCAGGGATGCCGGGACAGGGTCCGCAGATACGCAGTATTTT
-	15	TRBJ2-7	TRBV5-1	TRBD1	CASSFGQGVSYEQYF	TGCGCCAGCAGCTTCGGACAGGGAGTCTCCTACGAGCAGTACTTC
once	18	TRBJ2-3	TRBV7-3	TRBD2	CASSLTGAGDPYTDTQYF	TGTGCCAGCAGCTTAACAGGAGCGGGGGACCCTTACACAGATACGCAGTATTTT
few	17	TRBJ2-1	TRBV10-2	-	CASSEWFLGSSYNEQFF	TGCGCCAGCAGTGAATGGTTCCTGGGGAGCTCCTACAATGAGCAGTTCTTC
few	13	TRBJ1-5	TRBV6-2/TRBV6-3	-	CASTRALNQPQHF	TGTGCCAGCACCCGAGCTTTAAATCAGCCCCAGCATTTT
-	14	TRBJ2-1	TRBV24-1	TRBD1	CATSDPTGDNEQFF	TGTGCCACCAGTGATCCGACAGGGGATAATGAGCAGTTCTTC
-	16	TRBJ1-1	TRBV5-5	-	CASSSGGEGVNTEAFF	TGTGCCAGCAGCTCGGGAGGGGAGGGAGTGAACACTGAAGCTTTCTTT
-	12	TRBJ1-1	TRBV19	-	CATQDGNTEAFF	TGTGCCACCCAGGACGGGAACACTGAAGCTTTCTTT
-	15	TRBJ2-1	TRBV12-5	TRBD2	CASGSFRGGRNEQFF	TGTGCTAGTGGCTCTTTCCGGGGGGGACGTAATGAGCAGTTCTTC
-	17	TRBJ2-5	TRBV4-2	TRBD2	CASSCGLAGRPRETQYF	TGTGCCAGCAGCTGCGGCCTAGCGGGGCGTCCAAGAGAGACCCAGTACTTC
many	17	TRBJ2-3	TRBV7-8	-	CASSPPRQSFSTDTQYF	TGTGCCAGCAGCCCACCTCGACAGTCATTTAGCACAGATACGCAGTATTTT
-	15	TRBJ2-5	TRBV5-1	-	CASSASELQGETQYF	TGCGCCAGCAGCGCATCGGAGCTCCAAGGCGAGACCCAGTACTTC
many	13	TRBJ2-5	TRBV7-2	-	CASSSGLGETQYF	TGTGCCAGCAGCTCGGGTTTGGGAGAGACCCAGTACTTC